The 17 T cell receptor beta chains below come from one sample, sequenced in a study of T cell repertoires in cytomegalovirus infection. No antigens are known for them. In TCRdb, the reads were re-called with MiXCR into one record per CDR3 protein. Among 450,000 to 600,000 distinct CDR3 sequences listed, about 39% were seen once. Specimen: cultured PBMCs, collected from culture after CMV antigen stimulation. The receptors shown here come from a human donor in good health (CMV status not recorded). Some clones in this sample may be carry-over from other donors' samples.

This clonotype was observed at least ten times. The chain recombines TRBV7-2 with TRBJ1-3; 8 nucleotides line up with TRBD1. The CDR3 is 13 amino acids. After removal of 4 bases from V and 7 bases from J, the junction contained 3 bases not matched to a gene. In germline, CDR1 is SGHTA, CDR2 FQGNSA. This CDR3 is CASSYRQGNTIYF. In nucleotides, the CDR3 is TGTGCCAGCAGCTACCGACAGGGGAACACCATATATTTT.

For the CDR3, the DNA is TGTGCCAGCAGTTTTTATGCTAGCAATCAGCCCCAGCATTTT. Translating gives CASSFYASNQPQHF. J is TRBJ1-5 and V is TRBV12-3 or TRBV12-4; D gene uncertain. V lost 3 bases and J lost 0, with 6 bases in between. CDR3 length: 14 amino acids.

A few counts support this clonotype. V is TRBV12-3 or TRBV12-4 and J is TRBJ2-6; D may be TRBD1 or TRBD2 (5 bases each). Trimming cost V 1 base and J 0 bases, with 10 bases left between them. The CDR3 loop spans 17 amino acids. The DNA of the CDR3 is TGTGCCAGCAGTTTAGGGGACCTGATCTCTGGGGCCAACGTCCTGACTTTC. Protein sequence: CASSLGDLISGANVLTF.

This clonotype was observed a few times. V and J are TRBV12-3 or TRBV12-4 and TRBJ2-5; the D is unclear. Trimming removed 2 bases from V and 13 bases from J, with 11 bases in between. This CDR3 comprises 11 residues. CDR3 DNA sequence: TGTGCCAGCAGTTTAAGGACGCTTCCGTACTTC. As protein: CASSLRTLPYF.

This clonotype was found a few times. DNA of the CDR3: TGTGCCAGCCAGCGGGACATGGGCACAGATACGCAGTATTTT. Translating it yields CASQRDMGTDTQYF. This chain uses TRBV7-6 with TRBJ2-3; a possible D gene is TRBD2 (7 bases). The CDR3 has 14 amino acids. V lost 8 bases and J lost 1, with 13 bases in between. CDR1 and CDR2 from the germline V gene are SGHVS and FNYEAQ.

V is TRBV28 and J is TRBJ2-1, with 13 nucleotides matching TRBD2. The germline V gene has CDR1 MDHEN and CDR2 SYDVKM. Trimming removed 4 bases from V and 9 bases from J; junction bases left unmatched: 9. There are 16 residues in the CDR3. The CDR3 here is CASSSQLAGGPSEQFF. The CDR3 DNA sequence: TGTGCCAGCAGTTCCCAACTAGCGGGGGGGCCAAGTGAGCAGTTCTTC.

This chain joins TRBV4-3 and TRBJ2-1, with D possibly TRBD1 on 5 matching bases. The CDR3 runs 15 residues. Germline V gene data show CDR1 as LGHNA and CDR2 as YSLEER. Trimming cost V 0 bases and J 4 bases, with 10 bases left between them. The CDR3 sequence: CASSQERQPYNEQFF. DNA for the CDR3: TGCGCCAGCAGCCAAGAGAGACAGCCTTACAATGAGCAGTTCTTC.

The rearrangement links TRBV6-5 to TRBJ2-3, with 7 bases identical to TRBD2. V gave up 0 bases and J gave up 1 base; unmatched junction bases: 7. Germline CDR1 is MNHEY and CDR2 is SVGAGI. This CDR3 region has 17 residues. CDR3 sequence (DNA): TGTGCCAGCAGTTACTCGAAGGGCGGGAGTGGCACAGATACGCAGTATTTT. Translated: CASSYSKGGSGTDTQYF.

The J gene is TRBJ2-7, the V gene TRBV7-2; tentatively, D is TRBD2 (5 bases). The CDR3 totals 13 residues. V was pared by 4 bases and J by 9 bases, with 16 bases between. In germline, CDR1 is SGHTA, CDR2 FQGNSA. CDR3: CASSSGGIPRQYF. The CDR3 DNA sequence: TGTGCCAGCAGCTCAGGAGGCATCCCCCGGCAGTACTTC.

The chain links TRBV19 to TRBJ2-3; 7 bases are a match to TRBD2. Germline values: CDR1 LNHDA, CDR2 SQIVND (reference sequence). The CDR3 consists of 20 residues. V dropped 4 bases and J dropped 1; count of bases not matched to a gene: 20. The CDR3 nucleotides read TGTGCCAGTAGTAGCCTCGGAGGGCGCGGGAGCCTCCCTGGCACAGATACGCAGTATTTT. Its translation is CASSSLGGRGSLPGTDTQYF.

The chain couples TRBV6-1 to TRBJ1-2; D possibly corresponds to TRBD1 (6 bases). The V end was cut by 4 bases, the J end by 8 bases, with 17 bases between. This CDR3 has 14 amino acids. The germline gives CDR1 MNHNS, CDR2 SASEGT. Here the CDR3 DNA reads TGTGCCAGCAGTGCAGGAACAGGGTTTTCGGGCTACACCTTC. Translation gives CASSAGTGFSGYTF.

This chain connects TRBV20-1 to TRBJ2-5; 7 bases match TRBD2. J gave up 3 bases and V 3 bases, and 4 bases lay outside the gene matches. The CDR3 is 13 amino acids. The germline CDR1 and CDR2 sequences are DFQATT and SNEGSKA (reference sequence). CDR3 nucleotide sequence: TGCAGTGCTAGGTGGGCGGGGGAAGAGACCCAGTACTTC. Translation: CSARWAGEETQYF.

This clonotype has more than one count but fewer than ten. J is TRBJ2-1 and V is TRBV5-5; TRBD2 is a possible D gene (6 bases). CDR3 length: 15 amino acids. With 3 bases removed from V and 7 bases from J, the gap between germline ends came to 17 bases. The germline gives CDR1 SGHKS, CDR2 YYEKEE (reference sequence). CDR3 coding DNA: TGTGCCAGCAGCTGGGCTAGCGTCGGGTTGAATGAGCAGTTCTTC. Translating gives CASSWASVGLNEQFF.

The CDR3 bases are TGCGCCAGCAGCCGCCCACCGGCACAGGGGGGTGATACGCAGTATTTT. Protein product: CASSRPPAQGGDTQYF. The chain is built from TRBV4-3 and TRBJ2-3; 8 bases fit TRBD1. Germline CDR1 is LGHNA and CDR2 is YSLEER. V dropped 4 bases and J dropped 6; count of bases not matched to a gene: 12. CDR3 length: 16 amino acids.

The chain carries TRBV19 and TRBJ2-2, with 9 bases that match TRBD1. CDR3 length: 15 amino acids. The V gene end was trimmed by 3 bases and the J gene end by 5 bases; junction bases not matched to a gene: 4. Germline V CDR1 and CDR2: LNHDA, SQIVND (reference sequence). The CDR3 region is CASSMWDRVTGELFF. The DNA of the CDR3 is TGTGCCAGTAGTATGTGGGACAGGGTAACCGGGGAGCTGTTTTTT. The whole variable domain, filled in from reference TRBV19 and TRBJ2-2, reads DGGITQSPKYLFRKEGQNVTLSCEQNLNHDAMYWYRQDPGQGLRLIYYSQIVNDFQKGDIAEGYSVSREKKESFPLTVTSAQKNPTAFYLCASSMWDRVTGELFFGEGSRLTVL.

The V call is TRBV11-2, the J call TRBJ1-6, with TRBD1 matching over 7 bases. V shed 5 bases and J 10 bases; nucleotides not matched to a gene: 8. The CDR3 has 14 amino acids. Germline V gene data show CDR1 as SGHAT and CDR2 as FQNNGV. The CDR3 reads CASSQPGQNSPLHF. The CDR3 coding sequence is TGTGCCAGCAGCCAACCGGGACAGAACTCACCCCTCCACTTT.

This clonotype was observed once. This sequence joins TRBV29-1 and TRBJ2-2; no definite D call. From germline, CDR1 is SQVTM and CDR2 ANQGSEA. This CDR3 is built from 14 residues. The V gene lost 4 bases and the J gene lost 2 bases, with 11 bases spanning the gap. CDR3 bases: TGCAGCGTTGGTCACACTCTAAACACCGGGGAGCTGTTTTTT. It encodes CSVGHTLNTGELFF.